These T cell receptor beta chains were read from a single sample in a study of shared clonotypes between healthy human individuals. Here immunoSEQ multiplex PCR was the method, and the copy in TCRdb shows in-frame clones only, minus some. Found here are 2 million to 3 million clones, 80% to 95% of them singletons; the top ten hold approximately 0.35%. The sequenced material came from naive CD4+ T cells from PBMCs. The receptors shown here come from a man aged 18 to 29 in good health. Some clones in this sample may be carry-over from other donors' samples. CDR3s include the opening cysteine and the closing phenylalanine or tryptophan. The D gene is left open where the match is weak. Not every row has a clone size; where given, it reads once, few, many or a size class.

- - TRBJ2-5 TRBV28 TGTGCCTGCGGGACTCAAGGGGAGACCCAGTACTTC CACGTQGETQYF
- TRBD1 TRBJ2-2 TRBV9 TGTGCCAGCACGCGACAGGGGCAGAACACCGGGGAGCTGTTTTTT CASTRQGQNTGELFF
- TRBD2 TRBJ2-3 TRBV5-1 TGCGCCAGCAGCCACCCGCCTGCGGGAGAACCCGATACGCAGTATTTT CASSHPPAGEPDTQYF
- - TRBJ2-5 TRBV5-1 TGCGCCAGCAGCCTAAATCCCAGTATGGCAGCCCAAGAGACCCAGTACTTC CASSLNPSMAAQETQYF
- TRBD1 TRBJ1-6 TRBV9 TGTGCCAGCAGCGGATGGGACAGGGGTCCGGATTCACCCCTCCACTTT CASSGWDRGPDSPLHF
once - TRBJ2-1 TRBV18 TGTGCCAGCTCACCTAGCGGCGCCTACAATGAGCAGTTCTTC CASSPSGAYNEQFF
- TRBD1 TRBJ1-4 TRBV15 TGTGCCACCAGCACGTCGGGACAGCCCAATGAAAAACTGTTTTTT CATSTSGQPNEKLFF
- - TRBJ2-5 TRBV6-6 TGTGCCAGCAGTTCTCTGGAGACCCAGTACTTC CASSSLETQYF
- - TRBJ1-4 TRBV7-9 TGTGCCAGCAGCTCCCGGGCCCCCGGACTGTTTTTT CASSSRAPGLFF
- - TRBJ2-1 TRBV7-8 TGTGCCAGCAGCTTCGGCTCGCCTAGTGCTATGAATGAGCAGTTCTTC CASSFGSPSAMNEQFF
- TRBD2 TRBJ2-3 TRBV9 TGTGCCAGCAGGGGAGGGGCGGAGGCAGATACGCAGTATTTT CASRGGAEADTQYF
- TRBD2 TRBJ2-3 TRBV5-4 TGTGCCAGCAGCTTGGTAGTGGCTAGCGGGCCCGCTAGCACAGATACGCAGTATTTT CASSLVVASGPASTDTQYF